The 13 T cell receptor beta chains below come from one sample, sequenced in a study of blood T cells in healthy people across ages. Next came a second PCR, run for about 7 to 12 cycles, which used a sample-barcoded 5' primer along with a J-beta primer mix. TCRdb redid the calling of the 5' RACE reads with MiXCR, one entry per CDR3 protein. The table has hundreds of thousands of distinct CDR3 sequences, 44% seen once. The sequencing input was blood. The receptor source for this set is a man aged 55 to 70 in good health.

This chain connects TRBV7-8 to TRBJ1-2, with no clear D. Germline values: CDR1 SGHVS, CDR2 FQNEAQ. The CDR3 is made up of 13 amino acids. The V and J ends lost 3 bases and 4 bases respectively, with 9 bases between them. CDR3 nucleotide sequence: TGTGCCAGCAGCTTCGGACCGAGCTATGGCTACACCTTC. Translation gives CASSFGPSYGYTF.

Written as DNA, the CDR3 is TGCGCCAGCAGCCACCTGACCGACAGGGCGGTAACCGAGCAGTACTTC. It translates to CASSHLTDRAVTEQYF. This rearrangement joins TRBV4-1 to TRBJ2-7, with TRBD1 matching over 7 bases. The CDR3 totals 16 residues. Germline lookup yields CDR1 MGHRA and CDR2 YSYEKL. The trim removed 3 bases at V and 6 bases at J, leaving 14 bases unmatched.

V and J are TRBV7-6 and TRBJ2-2; maybe TRBD1 (6 bases). Germline-derived CDR1 and CDR2 are SGHVS and FNYEAQ. Trimming took off 5 bases at V and 4 bases at J, with 20 bases between the two ends. The CDR3 runs to 17 residues. CDR3 DNA: TGTGCCAGCAGCGCCTTAAAAGGGACAAAACCCACCGGGGAGCTGTTTTTT. Its protein product is CASSALKGTKPTGELFF.

This clonotype was counted only a few times. This chain links TRBV5-1 with TRBJ2-7, with TRBD1 matching over 9 bases. Trimming took 5 bases from V and 2 from J; bases not matched to a gene: 17. Germline values: CDR1 SGHRS, CDR2 YFSETQ. The CDR3 consists of 18 residues. CDR3 bases: TGCGCCAGCAGAATCCGGACAGCCCAACGGGACAGGGCCTACGAGCAGTACTTC. It specifies CASRIRTAQRDRAYEQYF.

Of note for this clonotype: A much larger clone lies a single base off, so this may be a read error. V gene TRBV25-1 combines with J gene TRBJ1-2, with TRBD1 matching over 10 bases. This CDR3 region has 14 residues. Looked up from germline, CDR1 is MGHDK and CDR2 is SYGVNS. The CDR3 protein is CASKGQGLYYSYTF. CDR3 in DNA: TGTGCCAGCAAGGGACAGGGGCTTTACTATAGCTACACCTTC.

In this sample, this clonotype turned up a few times. V and J are TRBV4-3 and TRBJ2-1; D could derive from TRBD1 or TRBD2 (5 bases each). The ends were cut back, 0 bases at V and 7 bases at J, with 19 bases in the middle. Germline-derived CDR1 and CDR2 are LGHNA and YSLEER. The CDR3 consists of 17 residues. CDR3 sequence (DNA): TGCGCCAGCAGCCAAGATAGAACGGGGCTGGGGAGAAATGAGCAGTTCTTC. Amino acid sequence: CASSQDRTGLGRNEQFF.

The chain links TRBV2 to TRBJ2-3, with 8 bases identical to TRBD2. In germline, CDR1 is SNHLY, CDR2 FYNNEI. There are 16 residues in the CDR3. J was trimmed by 1 base and V by 1 base; bases with no gene match: 4. The CDR3, as DNA: TGTGCCAGCAGTGAAGGGATGCGGGGGGGCACAGATACGCAGTATTTT. Translating it yields CASSEGMRGGTDTQYF.

The CDR3, as DNA: TGTGCCAGCAGTGCACAGGGTGGCCCCTACGAGCAGTACTTC. It specifies CASSAQGGPYEQYF. The rearrangement uses TRBV6-6 and TRBJ2-7; D possibly corresponds to TRBD1 (6 bases). V dropped 5 bases and J dropped 2 bases, with 13 bases sitting between them. Germline CDR1 reads MNHNY; CDR2 reads SVGAGI (reference sequence). The CDR3 extends over 14 amino acids.

This clonotype was seen a handful of times. The V call is TRBV7-9, the J call TRBJ2-2; D uncertain. This CDR3 has 14 amino acids. Germline lookup yields CDR1 SEHNR and CDR2 FQNEAQ (reference sequence). Trimming removed 4 bases from V and 6 bases from J, with 12 bases in between. Written as DNA, the CDR3 is TGTGCCAGCAGCTCTTTAGCCGGCGCCGGGGAGCTGTTTTTT. It encodes CASSSLAGAGELFF.

In this sample, this clonotype turned up a few times. This CDR3 reads CASSSGAPLHF. The CDR3 DNA reads TGTGCCAGCAGCTCCGGAGCCCCCCTCCACTTT. The genes are TRBV7-9 and TRBJ1-6; no firm D call. The germline CDR1 and CDR2 sequences are SEHNR and FQNEAQ (reference sequence). The CDR3 loop spans 11 amino acids. The V gene lost 4 bases and the J gene lost 13 bases, with 8 bases spanning the gap. Using reference TRBV7-9 and TRBJ1-6 for the parts outside the CDR3, the full variable domain is DTGVSQNPRHKITKRGQNVTFRCDPISEHNRLYWYRQTLGQGPEFLTYFQNEAQLEKSRLLSDRFSAERPKGSFSTLEIQRTEQGDSAMYLCASSSGAPLHFGNGTRLTVT.

In the case of this clonotype: The junction differs from germline at one of its ends, possibly a read error. The chain recombines TRBV7-2 with TRBJ1-5; no definite D call. From germline, CDR1 is SGHTA and CDR2 FQGNSA. The CDR3 covers 14 residues. CDR3 loop: CVSSFQISNQPQHF. DNA of the CDR3: TGTGTCAGCAGCTTTCAGATTAGCAATCAGCCCCAGCATTTT. The whole variable domain, filled in from reference TRBV7-2 and TRBJ1-5, reads GAGVSQSPSNKVTEKGKDVELRCDPISGHTALYWYRQSLGQGLEFLIYFQGNSAPDKSGLPSDRFSAERTGGSVSTLTIQRTQQEDSAVYLCVSSFQISNQPQHFGDGTRLSIL.

The chain carries TRBV5-6 and TRBJ2-1; D gene uncertain. The germline V gene encodes CDR1 SGHDT and CDR2 YYEEEE. This CDR3 has 14 residues. The ends were cut back, 3 bases at V and 10 bases at J, with 17 bases in the middle. The CDR3 bases are TGTGCCAGCAGCTGGGATCCCAAAGCTGGCGAGCAGTTCTTC. Translating gives CASSWDPKAGEQFF.

J is TRBJ1-2 and V is TRBV27, with TRBD1 matching 7 bases. The CDR3 has 16 residues. The V gene end was trimmed by 5 bases and the J gene end by 2 bases; junction bases not matched to a gene: 11. Germline CDR1 reads MNHEY; CDR2 reads SMNVEV (reference sequence). DNA of the CDR3: TGTGCCAGCAGTCCGCTGGGGGCAGGGGGAAACTATGGCTACACCTTC. This gives the protein CASSPLGAGGNYGYTF.